The 9 T cell receptor beta chains given below trace back to one sample, sequenced in a study of T cell responses to AZD1222 COVID-19 vaccine. Data came from immunoSEQ multiplex PCR; TCRdb stores just in-frame clones and leaves some out. The profile covers roughly 60,000 clones, with approximately 80% appearing a single time and roughly 3.5% taken by the ten largest. Sample: peripheral blood, taken 28 days after the second AZD1222 dose. These receptors came from an adult who received the AZD1222 COVID-19 vaccine.

The J gene is TRBJ2-7, the V gene TRBV4-3; D is unresolved. V gave up 0 bases and J gave up 4 bases, with 13 bases separating them. This CDR3 comprises 15 residues. Germline V CDR1 and CDR2: LGHNA, YSLEER. CDR3 residues: CASSQDGAGLYEQYF. DNA for the CDR3: TGCGCCAGCAGCCAAGATGGAGCAGGCTTATACGAGCAGTACTTC.

This chain connects TRBV6-5 to TRBJ1-2; 7 nucleotides agree with TRBD1. The CDR3 runs 14 residues. After removal of 6 bases from V and 0 bases from J, the junction contained 4 bases not matched to a gene. The V gene's germline CDR1 is MNHEY and CDR2 SVGAGI. The CDR3 sequence: CASRDRASNYGYTF. The CDR3 DNA reads TGTGCCAGCAGAGACAGGGCTTCTAACTATGGCTACACCTTC.

The chain links TRBV7-3 to TRBJ2-1; 13 positions agree with TRBD2. The CDR3 runs 16 residues. The V gene end was trimmed by 4 bases and the J gene end by 8 bases; junction bases not matched to a gene: 8. In germline, CDR1 is SGHTA, CDR2 FQGTGA. CDR3 amino acids: CASSSEGTSGVHEQFF. Here the CDR3 DNA reads TGTGCCAGCAGCTCGGAGGGGACTAGCGGGGTCCATGAGCAGTTCTTC.

The V and J genes are TRBV10-3 and TRBJ2-7; 8 bases line up with TRBD1. Trimming removed 2 bases from V and 3 bases from J; junction bases left unmatched: 0. This CDR3 has 13 residues. Germline CDR1 ENHRY, CDR2 SYGVKD. The CDR3 loop reads CAISEDRGYEQYF. Written as DNA, the CDR3 is TGTGCCATCAGTGAGGACAGGGGCTACGAGCAGTACTTC.

This sequence joins TRBV2 and TRBJ1-4; TRBD1 matches 9 bases. This CDR3 is built from 14 residues. The germline V gene encodes CDR1 SNHLY and CDR2 FYNNEI. The trim removed 7 bases at V and 8 bases at J, leaving 8 bases unmatched. The CDR3 sequence is CASTAGTGQEKLFF. CDR3 DNA sequence: TGTGCCAGCACCGCCGGGACAGGGCAGGAAAAACTGTTTTTT.

This sequence joins TRBV7-3 and TRBJ2-2, with 9 nucleotides matching TRBD2. Trimming took 0 bases from V and 5 from J; bases not matched to a gene: 1. Germline V gives CDR1 SGHTA, CDR2 FQGTGA. The CDR3 is made up of 15 amino acids. CDR3 amino acids: CASSLTSGGTGELFF. CDR3 DNA sequence: TGTGCCAGCAGCTTAACTAGCGGGGGAACCGGGGAGCTGTTTTTT.

The chain links TRBV6-2 or TRBV6-3 to TRBJ2-1; 12 bases agree with TRBD2. J gave up 2 bases and V 5 bases, and 7 bases lay outside the gene matches. Germline V gene sequence: CDR1 MNHEY, CDR2 SVGEGT. The CDR3 covers 17 residues. This CDR3 is CASSTPSGGAPYNEQFF. As DNA, the CDR3 is TGTGCCAGCAGTACTCCTAGCGGGGGGGCCCCCTACAATGAGCAGTTCTTC.

This clone was seen more than once but under ten times. The CDR3 coding sequence is TGTGCCAGCAGCCTAGGAGGGCCCGGCGAGCAGTACTTC. This encodes CASSLGGPGEQYF. The chain joins TRBV11-2 to TRBJ2-7; weak D call: TRBD2 (6 bases). Germline CDR1 SGHAT, CDR2 FQNNGV. This CDR3 spans 13 amino acids. Trimming took off 5 bases at V and 6 bases at J, with 14 bases between the two ends.

This clone was detected once. This chain links TRBV2 with TRBJ2-2; 7 bases map to TRBD2. The CDR3 runs 15 residues. With V trimmed by 0 bases and J by 4 bases, 2 bases remained unmatched. Germline lookup yields CDR1 SNHLY and CDR2 FYNNEI. Here the CDR3 reads CASSEAWGGTGELFF. CDR3 in DNA: TGTGCCAGCAGTGAAGCATGGGGGGGCACCGGGGAGCTGTTTTTT. Together with reference TRBV2 and TRBJ2-2, the CDR3 gives the full variable domain: EPEVTQTPSHQVTQMGQEVILRCVPISNHLYFYWYRQILGQKVEFLVSFYNNEISEKSEIFDDQFSVERPDGSNFTLKIRSTKLEDSAMYFCASSEAWGGTGELFFGEGSRLTVL.